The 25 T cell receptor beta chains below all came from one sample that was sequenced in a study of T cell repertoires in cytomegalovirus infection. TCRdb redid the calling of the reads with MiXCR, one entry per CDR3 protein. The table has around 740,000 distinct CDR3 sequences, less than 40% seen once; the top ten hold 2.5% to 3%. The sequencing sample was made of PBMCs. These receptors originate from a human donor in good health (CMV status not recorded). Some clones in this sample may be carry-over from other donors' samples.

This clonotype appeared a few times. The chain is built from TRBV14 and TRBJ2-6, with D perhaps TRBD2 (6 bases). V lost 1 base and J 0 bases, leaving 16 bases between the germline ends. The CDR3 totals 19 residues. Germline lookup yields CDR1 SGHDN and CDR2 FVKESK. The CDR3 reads CASSQGGAGRVSGANVLTF. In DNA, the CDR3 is TGTGCCAGCAGCCAAGGTGGCGCGGGGCGAGTCTCTGGGGCCAACGTCCTGACTTTC.

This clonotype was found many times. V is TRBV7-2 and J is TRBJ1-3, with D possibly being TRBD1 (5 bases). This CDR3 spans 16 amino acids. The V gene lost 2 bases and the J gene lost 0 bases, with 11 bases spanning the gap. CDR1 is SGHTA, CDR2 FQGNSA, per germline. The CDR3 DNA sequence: TGTGCCAGCAGCTTAAATGCAGGGAGCTCTGGAAACACCATATATTTT. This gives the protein CASSLNAGSSGNTIYF.

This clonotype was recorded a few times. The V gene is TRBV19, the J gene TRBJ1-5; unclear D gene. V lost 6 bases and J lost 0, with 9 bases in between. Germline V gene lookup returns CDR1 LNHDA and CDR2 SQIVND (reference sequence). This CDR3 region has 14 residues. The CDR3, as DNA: TGTGCCAGTAGAAAGGTCGGTAGCAATCAGCCCCAGCATTTT. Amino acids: CASRKVGSNQPQHF.

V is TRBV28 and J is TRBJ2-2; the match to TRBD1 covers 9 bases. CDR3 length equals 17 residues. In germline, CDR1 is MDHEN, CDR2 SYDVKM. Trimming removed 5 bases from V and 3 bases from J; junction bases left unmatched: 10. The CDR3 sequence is CASSGLDRGRDTGELFF. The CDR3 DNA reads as TGTGCCAGCAGTGGCCTCGACAGGGGGAGGGACACCGGGGAGCTGTTTTTT.

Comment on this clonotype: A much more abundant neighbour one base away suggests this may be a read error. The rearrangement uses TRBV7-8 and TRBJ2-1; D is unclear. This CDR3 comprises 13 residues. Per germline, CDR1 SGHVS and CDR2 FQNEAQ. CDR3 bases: TGTGCCAGCAGCTTAGCGGCTAACAATGATCAGTTCTTC. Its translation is CASSLAANNDQFF.

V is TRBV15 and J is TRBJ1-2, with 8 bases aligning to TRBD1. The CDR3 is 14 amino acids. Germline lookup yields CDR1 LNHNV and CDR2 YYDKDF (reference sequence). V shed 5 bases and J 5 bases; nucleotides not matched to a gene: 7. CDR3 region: CATSGGQGYYGYTF. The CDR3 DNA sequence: TGTGCCACCAGCGGTGGACAGGGCTATTATGGCTACACCTTC.

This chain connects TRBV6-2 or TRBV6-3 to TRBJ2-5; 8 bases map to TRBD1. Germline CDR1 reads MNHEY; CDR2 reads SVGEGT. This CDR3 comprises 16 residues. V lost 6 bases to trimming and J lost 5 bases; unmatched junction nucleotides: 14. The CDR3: CASRYTTGTGWETQYF. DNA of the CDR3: TGTGCCAGCAGGTATACGACCGGGACAGGCTGGGAGACCCAGTACTTC.

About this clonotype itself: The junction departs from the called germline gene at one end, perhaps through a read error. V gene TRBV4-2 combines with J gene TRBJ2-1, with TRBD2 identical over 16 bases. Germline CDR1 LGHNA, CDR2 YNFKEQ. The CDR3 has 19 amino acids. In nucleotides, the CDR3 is TGTTCCAGCAGCCAAGATTGGGGGACTAGCGGGGGGGCCTTTATGGGGCAGTTCTTC. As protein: CSSSQDWGTSGGAFMGQFF.

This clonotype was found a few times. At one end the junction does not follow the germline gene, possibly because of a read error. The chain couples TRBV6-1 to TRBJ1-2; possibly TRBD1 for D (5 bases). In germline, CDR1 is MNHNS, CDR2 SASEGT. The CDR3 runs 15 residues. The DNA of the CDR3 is TGTGCCAGCAGTGAACCGACGGGGTTGACGCGGGGCTGCACCTTC. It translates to CASSEPTGLTRGCTF.

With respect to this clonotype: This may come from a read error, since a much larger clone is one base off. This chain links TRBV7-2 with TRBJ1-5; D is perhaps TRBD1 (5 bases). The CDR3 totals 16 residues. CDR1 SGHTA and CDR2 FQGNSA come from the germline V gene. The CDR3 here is CASSLERGMGNQPQQF. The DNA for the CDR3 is TGTGCCAGCAGCCTCGAGAGGGGAATGGGCAATCAGCCCCAGCAATTT.

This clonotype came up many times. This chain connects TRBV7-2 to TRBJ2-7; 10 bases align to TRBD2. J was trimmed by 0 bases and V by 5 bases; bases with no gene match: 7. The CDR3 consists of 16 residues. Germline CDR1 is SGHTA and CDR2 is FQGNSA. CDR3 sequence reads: CASSPRTSGHSYEQYF. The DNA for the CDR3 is TGTGCCAGCAGCCCCCGGACTAGCGGCCACTCCTACGAGCAGTACTTC.

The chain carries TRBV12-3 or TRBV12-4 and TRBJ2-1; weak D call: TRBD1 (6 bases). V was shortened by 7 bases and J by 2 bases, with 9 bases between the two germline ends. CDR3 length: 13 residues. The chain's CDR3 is CASNGQPYNEQFF. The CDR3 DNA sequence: TGTGCCAGCAACGGACAGCCCTACAATGAGCAGTTCTTC.

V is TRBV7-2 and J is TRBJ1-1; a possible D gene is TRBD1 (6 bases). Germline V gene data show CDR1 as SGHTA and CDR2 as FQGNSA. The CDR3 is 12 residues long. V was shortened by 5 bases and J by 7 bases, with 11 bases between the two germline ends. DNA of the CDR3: TGTGCCAGCAGCACTAACAGGGATGAAGCTTTCTTT. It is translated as CASSTNRDEAFF.

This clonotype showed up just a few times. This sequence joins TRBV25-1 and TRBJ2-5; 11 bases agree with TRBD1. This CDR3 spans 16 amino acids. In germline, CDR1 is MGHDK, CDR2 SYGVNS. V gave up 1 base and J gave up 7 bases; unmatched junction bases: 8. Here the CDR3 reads CASSEWGQGVPGTQYF. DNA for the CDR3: TGTGCCAGCAGTGAATGGGGACAGGGGGTCCCGGGGACCCAGTACTTC.

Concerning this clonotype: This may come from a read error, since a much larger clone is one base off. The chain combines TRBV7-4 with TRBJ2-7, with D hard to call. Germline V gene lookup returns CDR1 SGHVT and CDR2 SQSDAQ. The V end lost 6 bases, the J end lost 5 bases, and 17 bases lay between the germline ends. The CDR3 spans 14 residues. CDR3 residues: CASRLPLASHEQYF. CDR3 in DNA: TGTGCCAGCAGATTACCGCTGGCTTCCCACGAGCAGTACTTC.

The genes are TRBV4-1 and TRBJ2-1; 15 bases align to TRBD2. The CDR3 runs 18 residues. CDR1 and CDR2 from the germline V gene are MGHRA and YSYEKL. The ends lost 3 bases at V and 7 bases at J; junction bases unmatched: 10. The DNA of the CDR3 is TGCGCCAGCAGCCACCGGACTAGCGGGAGGGCAAGGGAGAATGAGCAGTTCTTC. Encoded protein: CASSHRTSGRARENEQFF.

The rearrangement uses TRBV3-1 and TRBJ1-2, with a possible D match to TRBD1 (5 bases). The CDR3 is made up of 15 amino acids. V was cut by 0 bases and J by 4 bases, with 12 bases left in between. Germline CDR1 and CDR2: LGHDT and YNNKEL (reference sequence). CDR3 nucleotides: TGTGCCAGCAGCCAAGATCTAAGGGACTCCTATGGCTACACCTTC. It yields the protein CASSQDLRDSYGYTF.

The CDR3 bases are TGTGCCAGCAGTCCTGAAGCGGGGGGGCGGGAGACCCAGTACTTC. It yields the protein CASSPEAGGRETQYF. The chain carries TRBV9 and TRBJ2-5; 10 nucleotides match TRBD2. CDR1 and CDR2 from the germline V gene are SGDLS and YYNGEE. With V trimmed by 5 bases and J by 5 bases, 9 bases remained unmatched. This CDR3 has 15 amino acids.

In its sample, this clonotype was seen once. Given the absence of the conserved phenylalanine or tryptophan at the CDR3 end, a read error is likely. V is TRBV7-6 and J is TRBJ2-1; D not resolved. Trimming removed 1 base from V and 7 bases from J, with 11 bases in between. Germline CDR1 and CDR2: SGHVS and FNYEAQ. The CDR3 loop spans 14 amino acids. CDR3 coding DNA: TGTGCCAGCAGCTTAGTTTCCGAAAAAAATGAGCAGTTCTTA. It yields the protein CASSLVSEKNEQFL.

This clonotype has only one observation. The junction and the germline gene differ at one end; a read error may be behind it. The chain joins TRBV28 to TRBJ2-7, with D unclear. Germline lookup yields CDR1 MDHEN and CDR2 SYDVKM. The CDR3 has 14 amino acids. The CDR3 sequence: CASSLRPVSGEQSF. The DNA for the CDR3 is TGTGCCAGCAGTTTAAGGCCCGTGTCGGGCGAGCAGTCCTTC.

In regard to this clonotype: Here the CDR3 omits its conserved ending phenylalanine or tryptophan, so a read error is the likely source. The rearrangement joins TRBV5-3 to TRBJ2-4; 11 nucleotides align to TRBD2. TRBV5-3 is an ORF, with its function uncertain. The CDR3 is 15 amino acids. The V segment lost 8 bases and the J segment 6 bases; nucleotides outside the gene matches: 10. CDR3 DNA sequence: TGTGCCAGCAGCCCACTAGCGGGGGTTGGAAACATTCAGTACTTA. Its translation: CASSPLAGVGNIQYL.

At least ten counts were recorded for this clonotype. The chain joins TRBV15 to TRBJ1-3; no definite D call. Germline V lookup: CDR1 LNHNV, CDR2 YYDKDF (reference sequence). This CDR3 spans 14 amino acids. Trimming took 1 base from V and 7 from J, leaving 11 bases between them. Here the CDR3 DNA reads TGTGCCACCAGCAGAGTGGAAAAAGAGAACACCATATATTTT. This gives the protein CATSRVEKENTIYF.

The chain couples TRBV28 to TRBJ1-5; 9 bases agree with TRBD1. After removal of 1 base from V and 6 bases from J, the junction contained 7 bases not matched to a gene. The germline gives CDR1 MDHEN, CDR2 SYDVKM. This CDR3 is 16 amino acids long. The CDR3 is CASSLYRGQGSQPQHF. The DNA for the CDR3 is TGTGCCAGCAGTTTATATAGAGGACAGGGGAGTCAGCCCCAGCATTTT.

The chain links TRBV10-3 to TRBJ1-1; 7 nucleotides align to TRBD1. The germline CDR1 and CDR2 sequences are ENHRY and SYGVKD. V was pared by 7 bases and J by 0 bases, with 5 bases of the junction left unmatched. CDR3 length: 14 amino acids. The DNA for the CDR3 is TGTGCCATCACCGAGGGGGCCTTGAACACTGAAGCTTTCTTT. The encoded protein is CAITEGALNTEAFF.

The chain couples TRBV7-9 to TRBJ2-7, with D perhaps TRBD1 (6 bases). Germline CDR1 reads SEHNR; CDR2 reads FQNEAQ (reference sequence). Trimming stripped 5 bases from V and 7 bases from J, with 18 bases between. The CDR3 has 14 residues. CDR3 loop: CASSRGGGIMEQYF. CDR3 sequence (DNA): TGTGCCAGCAGCCGTGGGGGCGGTATAATGGAGCAGTACTTC.